The following is a TCR beta chain sequence with its context. Its antigen is unknown. Within one base of it there is no much larger clone, and no base qualities were kept. The CDR3 has 17 amino acids, counting the end cysteine and phenylalanine. Kept here is only the CDR3 DNA, which spans 51 bases and is read in frame from base 1. The V end loses 3 bases and the J end loses 0 bases, and a stretch of 18 bases separates them. CDR1 and CDR2, looked up from the germline V gene (reference sequence), are MNHEY and SMNVEV. These data belong to a study of PD-L1 blockade in urothelial cancer (dated by TCRdb to about 2017). As for the study more broadly: All patients started therapy in about 2014 and received atezolizumab 1,200 mg intravenously every 3 weeks. About nine tenths of the roughly 30 patients were males with bladder-origin urothelial cancer, and 18 of 29 reported a prior smoking history. Patients had an ECOG performance status of 0 or 1 and had received between 0 and 3 prior chemotherapy regimens. Blood samples were analyzed at 3 weeks after treatment start (second dose) and at 6 weeks after treatment start. Blood samples gave a median of around 140,000 T cells and 88,000 or so unique TCRs, with a median clonality of around 0.074. The study was an exploratory multi-omic analysis of somatic, immune and clinical correlates of response to PD-L1 blockade with atezolizumab in urothelial cancer. Pretreatment tumor samples and matched peripheral blood, collected serially before and after atezolizumab treatment, underwent TCR sequencing. Durable clinical benefit meant progression-free survival longer than 6 months, and TCR features were also tested against progression-free and overall survival. In the same patients, pretreatment tumors underwent whole exome sequencing and RNA sequencing in addition to TCR sequencing. Fewer than ten patients reached durable clinical benefit, while about 20 patients did not. Pretreatment blood TCR-seq was available for about 28 patients, at least one posttreatment blood collection was obtained for roughly 24 patients, and tumor TCR-seq was available for roughly 24 patients. The research as a whole found: Among patients with durable benefit, tumor-associated TCR clones showed greater expansion in peripheral blood 3 weeks after treatment started (n ≈ 23, p = 0.022). A pretreatment peripheral blood TCR clonality below the median was linked to improved progression-free and overall survival. Because the sample size was small (n ≈ 30) and many of the analyses were exploratory, the results are meant to be hypothesis-generating.

To estimate absolute template abundance from read counts, synthetic TCR analog templates were spiked into each PCR. TCRbeta CDR3 regions were amplified from genomic DNA with bias-controlled V and J gene primers using the immunoSEQ assay. Sequencing of rearranged TCRbeta segments was performed at approximately 20X coverage. In the source study's methods: Clustering was used to correct sequencing errors, and CDR3s were annotated against IMGT to assign V, D and J genes. Out-of-frame and stop-codon sequences were excluded, and only productive TCRbeta rearrangements were used in downstream analyses. Clonality was calculated as one minus the Shannon entropy normalized by the log of the number of unique productive sequences. Clones differing between time points or between blood and tumor were identified by Fisher's exact test with Benjamini-Hochberg correction at adjusted p below 0.01. TCRdb mirrors the immuneACCESS table, restricted to in-frame sequences. Some clones are absent from its copies; in checked studies, under half trace to an unresolved V gene, and the reason for the others is unknown. V and J calls and clone size follow that table, whereas D and trimming were derived from the DNA. The sample table holds 45,000 or so clones, of which approximately 78% were seen once. The top ten clones comprise approximately 1.9% of the sample.

Explained via the paper, the time point label denotes: pretreatment peripheral blood. The cohort comprised 25 to 30 patients with locally advanced or metastatic urothelial carcinoma treated at Memorial Sloan Kettering on a trial protocol. Peripheral blood mononuclear cells were collected from each patient pretreatment and during treatment, giving between 1 and 8 total time points per patient. The Qiagen DNeasy Blood extraction kit was used to purify genomic DNA from total PBMCs and tumor samples. PBMCs were collected pretreatment and during treatment, and were isolated and stored as previously described.

The source is a middle-aged man with urothelial cancer. This receptor chain uses TRBV27 and TRBJ2-7; TRBD1 might be the D gene, on 5 matching bases. The specimen was PBMCs, collected around atezolizumab (anti-PD-L1) treatment. The CDR3 is CASSLTGAGLVSYEQYF. In nucleotides, the sequence is TGTGCCAGCAGTTTGACGGGTGCAGGGTTGGTCTCCTACGAGCAGTACTTC.